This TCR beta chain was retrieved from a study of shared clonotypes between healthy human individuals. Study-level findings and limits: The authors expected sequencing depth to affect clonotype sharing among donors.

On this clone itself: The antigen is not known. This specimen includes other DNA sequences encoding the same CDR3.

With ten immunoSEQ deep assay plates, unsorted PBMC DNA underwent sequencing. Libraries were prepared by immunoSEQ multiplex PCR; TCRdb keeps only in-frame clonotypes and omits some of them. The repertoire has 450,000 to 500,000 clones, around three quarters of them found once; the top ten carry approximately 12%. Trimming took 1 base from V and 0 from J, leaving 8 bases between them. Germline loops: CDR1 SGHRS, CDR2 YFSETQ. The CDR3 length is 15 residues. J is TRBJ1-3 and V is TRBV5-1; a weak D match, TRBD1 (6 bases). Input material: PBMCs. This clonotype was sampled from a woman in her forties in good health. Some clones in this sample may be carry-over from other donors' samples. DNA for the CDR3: TGCGCCAGCAGCTTGACAGGGACCTCTGGAAACACCATATATTTT. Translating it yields CASSLTGTSGNTIYF.